The source of this TCR beta chain is a study of CD8 T cells in Susac syndrome. CDR1 and CDR2 from the germline V gene are SGHRS and YFSETQ. CDR3 length: 15 residues. Between the trimmed V and J ends, which lost 0 bases and 5 bases, there was a span of 13 bases. This clonotype was found once. Random hexamers were used to reverse transcribe the RNA input (roughly 0.5 to 1 ug). A single record per CDR3 protein comes from TCRdb applying MiXCR to the immunoSEQ multiplex PCR reads. This table holds about 200,000 distinct CDR3 sequences, over 90% found once. The source of this sequence is a human donor with multiple sclerosis. The sample was CD4+ T cells from PBMCs. The chain is built from TRBV5-1 and TRBJ2-3, with D uncertain. CDR3 amino acids: CASSLVQPPEDTQYF. The CDR3 region has the DNA TGCGCCAGCAGCTTGGTCCAACCACCGGAAGATACGCAGTATTTT.